This T cell receptor beta chain was identified in a study of CD8 T cells in Susac syndrome. The authors carried out high-throughput sequencing of TCR beta. They applied it to CD8+ and CD4+ T cells obtained from blood. Multiple sclerosis controls were treatment-naive patients with stable or active relapsing-remitting disease. A quantity of about 0.5 to 1 ug RNA underwent reverse transcription using random hexamers. Multiplex PCR with immunoSEQ amplified the TCR beta CDR3 across 54 Vbeta and 13 Jbeta. TCRdb re-called the immunoSEQ multiplex PCR reads through MiXCR, storing one row per CDR3 protein. This table holds a few hundred thousand distinct CDR3 sequences, 89% found once. This clonotype showed up just once. Sequenced material: CD8+ T cells from PBMCs. The clonotype comes from a human donor with multiple sclerosis.

The CDR3 is CATTLSRTGGNEQFF. CDR3 nucleotides: TGTGCCACCACACTCTCCAGGACAGGGGGCAATGAGCAGTTCTTC. The V and J genes are TRBV19 and TRBJ2-1, with 10 bases matching TRBD1. V lost 10 bases, J lost 6 bases, and 12 bases stayed unmatched. The germline CDR1 and CDR2 sequences are LNHDA and SQIVND (reference sequence). The CDR3 consists of 15 residues.